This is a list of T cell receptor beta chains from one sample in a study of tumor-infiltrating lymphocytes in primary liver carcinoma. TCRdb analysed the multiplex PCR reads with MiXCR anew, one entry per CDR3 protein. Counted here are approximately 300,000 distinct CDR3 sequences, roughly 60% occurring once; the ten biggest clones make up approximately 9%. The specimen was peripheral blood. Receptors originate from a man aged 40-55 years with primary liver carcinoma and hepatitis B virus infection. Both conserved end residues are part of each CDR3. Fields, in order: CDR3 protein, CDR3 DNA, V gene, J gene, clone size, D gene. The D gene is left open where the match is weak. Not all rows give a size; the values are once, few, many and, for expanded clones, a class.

CDR3: CTSSGGPTREAKNVQYF
DNA: TGTACCAGCAGTGGAGGTCCTACAAGGGAAGCCAAAAACGTTCAGTACTTC
V: TRBV6-1
J: TRBJ2-4
size: NA
D: NA

CDR3: CSVEAGLGDEQYF
DNA: TGCAGCGTTGAGGCCGGACTTGGGGACGAGCAGTACTTC
V: TRBV29-1
J: TRBJ2-7
size: many
D: NA

CDR3: CSVVAGSYEQYF
DNA: TGCAGCGTTGTGGCAGGGTCCTACGAGCAGTACTTC
V: TRBV29-1
J: TRBJ2-7
size: many
D: NA

CDR3: CASSFQHGNNQPQHF
DNA: TGTGCCAGCAGCTTTCAGCACGGAAACAATCAGCCCCAGCATTTT
V: TRBV5-6
J: TRBJ1-5
size: NA
D: NA

CDR3: CASRGQGGLNEQFF
DNA: TGTGCCAGCCGGGGGCAGGGGGGCCTCAATGAGCAGTTCTTC
V: TRBV7-8
J: TRBJ2-1
size: NA
D: NA

CDR3: CASSLVSTNEKLFF
DNA: TGTGCCAGCAGCTTGGTATCGACTAATGAAAAACTGTTTTTT
V: TRBV5-6
J: TRBJ1-4
size: NA
D: NA

CDR3: CVSSLQVNEQFF
DNA: TGCGTCAGCAGCTTGCAGGTAAATGAGCAGTTCTTC
V: TRBV5-1
J: TRBJ2-1
size: NA
D: NA

CDR3: CASSDSAFSYEQYF
DNA: TGTGCCAGCAGTGATTCAGCCTTCTCCTACGAGCAGTACTTC
V: TRBV6-1
J: TRBJ2-7
size: many
D: NA

CDR3: CSVNRTGYVYTF
DNA: TGCAGCGTTAATAGGACAGGGTATGTCTACACCTTC
V: TRBV29-1
J: TRBJ1-2
size: NA
D: TRBD1

CDR3: CASSLARPPDEQFF
DNA: TGCGCCAGCAGCTTGGCCCGCCCCCCCGATGAGCAGTTCTTC
V: TRBV5-1
J: TRBJ2-1
size: few
D: NA

CDR3: CASGLRCSTYEQYF
DNA: TGTGCCAGCGGTCTAAGATGCTCGACCTACGAGCAGTACTTC
V: TRBV6-5
J: TRBJ2-7
size: NA
D: NA

CDR3: CTRSPGQGSSYNEQFF
DNA: TGTACCAGGAGCCCCGGACAGGGTAGCTCCTACAATGAGCAGTTCTTC
V: TRBV11-1
J: TRBJ2-1
size: NA
D: TRBD1

CDR3: CAIRSPGGEGTGELFF
DNA: TGTGCCATCAGGAGCCCAGGGGGCGAGGGCACCGGGGAGCTGTTTTTT
V: TRBV10-3
J: TRBJ2-2
size: once
D: TRBD1

CDR3: CASTREDNSFNERFF
DNA: TGTGCCAGCACCCGGGAGGACAACTCCTTCAATGAGCGGTTCTTC
V: TRBV11-2
J: TRBJ2-1
size: NA
D: TRBD2

CDR3: CASSYSSLAGGTGKLFF
DNA: TGTGCCAGCAGTTACTCTTCCCTAGCGGGAGGGACCGGGAAGCTATTTTTT
V: TRBV6-5
J: TRBJ2-2
size: NA
D: TRBD2

CDR3: CASSFFSGSHNEQFF
DNA: TGTGCCAGCAGTTTCTTTAGCGGGAGCCACAATGAGCAGTTCTTC
V: TRBV12-3/TRBV12-4
J: TRBJ2-1
size: many
D: TRBD2

CDR3: CASSLWGQGSYEQYF
DNA: TGTGCCAGCAGTTTATGGGGACAGGGCTCCTACGAGCAGTACTTC
V: TRBV28
J: TRBJ2-7
size: NA
D: TRBD1

CDR3: CSARHSGGGDEQFF
DNA: TGCAGTGCTAGACATAGCGGGGGAGGCGATGAGCAGTTCTTC
V: TRBV20-1
J: TRBJ2-1
size: NA
D: TRBD2

CDR3: CASSLFTGGNSPLHF
DNA: TGTGCCAGCAGCTTATTCACAGGGGGCAATTCACCCCTCCACTTT
V: TRBV7-9
J: TRBJ1-6
size: NA
D: TRBD1

CDR3: CSVEDWYRGTDTQYF
DNA: TGCAGCGTTGAAGATTGGTACAGGGGCACAGATACGCAGTATTTT
V: TRBV29-1
J: TRBJ2-3
size: many
D: NA

CDR3: CASSLLSGYRVDF
DNA: TGTGCCAGCAGCTTACTTAGCGGATACAGAGTCGACTTC
V: TRBV7-2
J: TRBJ2-7
size: NA
D: NA

CDR3: CASSKYQGSVPGELFF
DNA: TGTGCCAGCAGCAAATATCAAGGGTCGGTGCCCGGGGAGCTGTTTTTT
V: TRBV21-1
J: TRBJ2-2
size: few
D: NA

CDR3: CAWSEGARAYQPQHF
DNA: TGTGCCTGGAGTGAGGGCGCCAGGGCTTATCAGCCCCAGCATTTT
V: TRBV30
J: TRBJ1-5
size: NA
D: NA

CDR3: CASSSGTQYDQYF
DNA: TGTGCCAGCAGTTCCGGGACACAATACGACCAGTACTTT
V: TRBV5-4
J: TRBJ2-7
size: NA
D: NA

CDR3: CATREEGAAEAFF
DNA: TGTGCCACCAGGGAGGAGGGGGCTGCTGAAGCTTTCTTT
V: TRBV24-1
J: TRBJ1-1
size: few
D: TRBD1

CDR3: CASLRAPNYEQYF
DNA: TGTGCCAGCCTAAGGGCCCCGAACTACGAGCAGTACTTC
V: TRBV28
J: TRBJ2-7
size: few
D: NA

CDR3: CASNYDPTFSGTEGF
DNA: TGTGCCAGCAACTACGACCCAACATTTTCCGGGACAGAGGGATTT
V: TRBV6-2/TRBV6-3
J: TRBJ1-3
size: NA
D: TRBD1

CDR3: CASSQRQAASRNYGYTF
DNA: TGTGCCAGCAGCCAAAGACAGGCAGCATCCCGTAACTATGGCTACACCTTC
V: TRBV12-3/TRBV12-4
J: TRBJ1-2
size: NA
D: NA

CDR3: CLSSRQGRGGELLF
DNA: TGCCTCAGCAGCCGACAGGGTCGGGGCGGGGAGCTGTTATTT
V: TRBV4-3
J: TRBJ2-2
size: NA
D: NA

CDR3: CASSPSQLRPQHF
DNA: TGTGCCAGCAGCCCTTCCCAGCTTCGGCCCCAGCATTTT
V: TRBV11-2
J: TRBJ1-5
size: NA
D: NA

CDR3: CASSLDGRQETQYF
DNA: TGTGCCAGCAGCCTGGACGGCCGCCAAGAGACCCAGTACTTC
V: TRBV6-2/TRBV6-3
J: TRBJ2-5
size: many
D: NA

CDR3: CATTGLAYNEQFF
DNA: TGTGCCACCACGGGACTAGCATACAATGAGCAGTTCTTC
V: TRBV7-9
J: TRBJ2-1
size: few
D: TRBD2

CDR3: CASDTQGQGGTDTQYF
DNA: TGTGCCAGCGACACCCAGGGACAGGGAGGGACAGATACGCAGTATTTT
V: TRBV25-1
J: TRBJ2-3
size: NA
D: TRBD1

CDR3: CSVETLTGTYEQFF
DNA: TGCAGCGTTGAAACCCTGACAGGGACCTACGAGCAGTTCTTC
V: TRBV29-1
J: TRBJ2-1
size: NA
D: TRBD1

CDR3: CASSFGTSGSYEQYF
DNA: TGCGCCAGCAGCTTTGGGACTAGCGGGAGCTACGAGCAGTACTTC
V: TRBV5-1
J: TRBJ2-7
size: few
D: TRBD2

CDR3: CASRSTGGSTEAFF
DNA: TGTGCCAGCAGATCGACAGGGGGTAGCACTGAAGCTTTCTTT
V: TRBV6-2/TRBV6-3
J: TRBJ1-1
size: few
D: TRBD1

CDR3: CASSFSCGASYEQYF
DNA: TGTGCCAGCAGTTTTAGCTGCGGAGCCTCCTACGAGCAGTACTTC
V: TRBV12-3/TRBV12-4
J: TRBJ2-7
size: NA
D: NA

CDR3: CASSSGQGFYEQYF
DNA: TGCGCCAGCAGTTCGGGACAGGGGTTCTACGAGCAGTACTTC
V: TRBV5-1
J: TRBJ2-7
size: NA
D: TRBD1

CDR3: CASSLARGRTEAFF
DNA: TGCGCCAGCAGCTTGGCCAGGGGGCGGACTGAAGCTTTCTTT
V: TRBV5-1
J: TRBJ1-1
size: NA
D: TRBD1

CDR3: CTSSLGQSSYYEQFF
DNA: TGTACCAGCAGCTTAGGACAGTCCTCCTACTATGAGCAGTTCTTC
V: TRBV11-3
J: TRBJ2-1
size: NA
D: NA

CDR3: CASRGTSENTGELFF
DNA: TGTGCCAGCAGGGGGACTAGCGAAAACACCGGGGAGCTGTTTTTT
V: TRBV28
J: TRBJ2-2
size: NA
D: TRBD2

CDR3: CARASEGTEAFF
DNA: TGCGCCAGAGCATCGGAAGGCACTGAAGCTTTCTTT
V: TRBV5-1
J: TRBJ1-1
size: NA
D: NA

CDR3: CASSYINPGLHNEQFF
DNA: TGTGCCAGCAGCTACATCAACCCCGGGCTACACAATGAGCAGTTCTTC
V: TRBV11-2
J: TRBJ2-1
size: many
D: NA

CDR3: CASNNGIATDTQYF
DNA: TGTGCCAGTAACAATGGGATAGCAACAGATACGCAGTATTTT
V: TRBV19
J: TRBJ2-3
size: once
D: NA

CDR3: CASRSPPIYEQYF
DNA: TGTGCCAGCAGATCCCCTCCTATCTACGAGCAGTACTTC
V: TRBV12-3/TRBV12-4
J: TRBJ2-7
size: NA
D: NA

CDR3: CASRWGGGELFF
DNA: TGTGCCAGCAGATGGGGTGGCGGGGAGCTGTTTTTT
V: TRBV12-3/TRBV12-4
J: TRBJ2-2
size: many
D: NA

CDR3: CASRARGNYNEQFF
DNA: TGTGCCAGCCGGGCTAGAGGGAACTACAATGAGCAGTTCTTC
V: TRBV14
J: TRBJ2-1
size: once
D: NA